These T cell receptor beta chains were read from a single sample in a study of CD8 T cells in ankylosing spondylitis. TCRdb re-derived calls from the 5' RACE reads in MiXCR, one entry per CDR3 protein. Among hundreds of thousands of distinct CDR3 sequences, approximately 7.6% were seen once, and the ten largest hold 4.8%. Material for sequencing was blood, either unsorted or a sorted T cell fraction (not recorded which). The source is a female donor with ankylosing spondylitis or in good health (not recorded which). CDR3s include the opening cysteine and the closing phenylalanine or tryptophan. Fields, in order: V gene, J gene, D gene, clone size, CDR3 protein, CDR3 DNA. D genes are given only for firm matches. The size of a clone is reported for some rows only, either as once, few or many, or as a class for expanded clones.

V: TRBV5-1
J: TRBJ2-1
D: -
size: many
CDR3: CATAGGTYNEQFF
DNA: TGCGCCACAGCAGGGGGGACCTACAATGAGCAGTTCTTC

V: TRBV7-2
J: TRBJ1-2
D: TRBD1
size: few
CDR3: CASSFRTGNGYTF
DNA: TGTGCCAGCAGCTTTAGGACAGGGAATGGCTACACCTTC

V: TRBV15
J: TRBJ1-2
D: -
size: -
CDR3: CATSRDGAGSYYGYTF
DNA: TGTGCCACCAGCAGAGATGGCGCAGGGTCATATTATGGCTACACCTTC

V: TRBV20-1
J: TRBJ2-3
D: TRBD1
size: many
CDR3: CSAAPRQGISDTQYF
DNA: TGCAGTGCGGCCCCCAGACAGGGAATTTCGGATACGCAGTATTTT

V: TRBV20-1
J: TRBJ2-1
D: -
size: many
CDR3: CSARMDGGEQFF
DNA: TGCAGTGCTAGAATGGACGGTGGTGAGCAGTTCTTC

V: TRBV7-2
J: TRBJ1-6
D: -
size: few
CDR3: CASTPVGLNSPLHF
DNA: TGTGCCAGCACCCCGGTGGGGCTCAATTCACCCCTCCACTTT

V: TRBV10-3
J: TRBJ2-5
D: -
size: many
CDR3: CATQAQETQYF
DNA: TGTGCCACCCAAGCCCAAGAGACCCAGTACTTC

V: TRBV10-3
J: TRBJ2-1
D: -
size: many
CDR3: CAIGTTGNEQFF
DNA: TGTGCCATCGGGACGACAGGCAATGAGCAGTTCTTC

V: TRBV6-1
J: TRBJ1-1
D: -
size: many
CDR3: CASRPRMNTEAFF
DNA: TGTGCCAGCAGACCCAGGATGAACACTGAAGCTTTCTTT

V: TRBV20-1
J: TRBJ1-2
D: -
size: many
CDR3: CSARDNTRYRENYGYTF
DNA: TGCAGTGCTAGAGATAACACTCGTTACAGGGAGAACTATGGCTACACCTTC

V: TRBV3-1
J: TRBJ1-2
D: -
size: many
CDR3: CATRGDNYGYTF
DNA: TGTGCCACCAGAGGGGATAACTATGGCTACACCTTC

V: TRBV21-1
J: TRBJ2-7
D: -
size: few
CDR3: CASSNEGSTYEQYF
DNA: TGTGCCAGCAGCAATGAGGGGTCCACCTACGAGCAGTACTTC

V: TRBV4-3
J: TRBJ1-1
D: -
size: -
CDR3: CASSRRAGLNSEAFF
DNA: TGCGCCAGCAGCCGGAGGGCGGGACTGAACAGTGAAGCTTTCTTT

V: TRBV7-9
J: TRBJ2-4
D: -
size: few
CDR3: CASSTRGAKNIQYF
DNA: TGTGCCAGCAGCACTAGGGGAGCCAAAAACATTCAGTACTTC

V: TRBV15
J: TRBJ2-2
D: -
size: few
CDR3: CATSRDRAGELFF
DNA: TGTGCCACCAGCAGAGACAGGGCCGGGGAGCTGTTTTTT

V: TRBV29-1
J: TRBJ2-1
D: -
size: many
CDR3: CSDLTVNSYNEQFF
DNA: TGCAGCGACCTGACAGTAAACTCCTACAATGAGCAGTTCTTC

V: TRBV12-3/TRBV12-4
J: TRBJ2-2
D: TRBD2
size: many
CDR3: CASSLRAGGVTGELFF
DNA: TGTGCCAGCAGTTTAAGGGCGGGAGGCGTCACCGGGGAGCTGTTTTTT

V: TRBV24-1
J: TRBJ2-3
D: -
size: many
CDR3: CATSDLLTRDTQYF
DNA: TGTGCCACCAGTGACCTCCTCACCAGAGATACGCAGTATTTT

V: TRBV25-1
J: TRBJ2-5
D: TRBD2
size: many
CDR3: CASSDYSGRQGETQYF
DNA: TGTGCCAGCAGTGATTACAGCGGGAGGCAGGGAGAGACCCAGTACTTC

V: TRBV15
J: TRBJ1-6
D: -
size: many
CDR3: CATSRDGSRGPNSPLHF
DNA: TGTGCCACCAGCAGAGATGGGTCGCGGGGGCCTAATTCACCCCTCCACTTT

V: TRBV5-1
J: TRBJ2-3
D: -
size: -
CDR3: CASSSGGFGTDTQYF
DNA: TGCGCCAGCAGCTCTGGGGGTTTCGGCACAGATACGCAGTATTTT

V: TRBV10-3
J: TRBJ2-7
D: TRBD1
size: many
CDR3: CAIQLGGQGLEQYF
DNA: TGTGCCATCCAACTAGGGGGACAGGGGCTGGAGCAGTACTTC

V: TRBV14
J: TRBJ2-1
D: -
size: many
CDR3: CASSPQDQPYNEQFF
DNA: TGTGCCAGCAGCCCACAGGACCAACCATACAATGAGCAGTTCTTC

V: TRBV4-1
J: TRBJ2-2
D: -
size: -
CDR3: CASSHSQGLAGELFFF
DNA: -

V: TRBV7-9
J: TRBJ2-3
D: TRBD2
size: many
CDR3: CASSFTAGFTDTQYF
DNA: TGTGCCAGCAGCTTCACAGCGGGGTTCACAGATACGCAGTATTTT

V: TRBV19
J: TRBJ2-5
D: -
size: many
CDR3: CASSITGGGETQYF
DNA: TGTGCCAGTAGTATCACCGGTGGAGGAGAGACCCAGTACTTC

V: TRBV6-2/TRBV6-3
J: TRBJ2-3
D: -
size: many
CDR3: CASTKLPTDTQYF
DNA: TGTGCCAGCACCAAACTTCCCACAGATACGCAGTATTTT

V: TRBV28
J: TRBJ1-1
D: -
size: many
CDR3: CASSLPGHWNTEAFF
DNA: TGTGCCAGCAGTCTGCCGGGACACTGGAACACTGAAGCTTTCTTT

V: TRBV4-2
J: TRBJ1-5
D: -
size: many
CDR3: CASSQGINQPQHF
DNA: TGTGCCAGCAGCCAAGGGATCAATCAGCCCCAGCATTTT

V: TRBV6-2/TRBV6-3
J: TRBJ2-2
D: -
size: many
CDR3: CASRKGGQRINTGELFF
DNA: TGTGCCAGTCGTAAAGGCGGACAGCGGATAAACACCGGGGAGCTGTTTTTT

V: TRBV12-3/TRBV12-4
J: TRBJ2-2
D: -
size: many
CDR3: CASNPRGEWAGELFF
DNA: TGTGCCAGCAACCCAAGGGGGGAGTGGGCCGGGGAGCTGTTTTTT

V: TRBV13
J: TRBJ1-1
D: -
size: -
CDR3: CASSFYRRNTEAFF
DNA: TGTGCCAGCAGCTTTTACAGGAGGAACACTGAAGCTTTCTTT

V: TRBV19
J: TRBJ2-2
D: -
size: many
CDR3: CASRRQGSTGELFF
DNA: TGTGCCAGTAGACGGCAGGGAAGCACCGGGGAGCTGTTTTTT

V: TRBV11-1
J: TRBJ2-1
D: -
size: -
CDR3: CASSHAGVEQFF
DNA: TGTGCCAGCAGCCACGCAGGGGTAGAGCAGTTCTTC

V: TRBV7-2
J: TRBJ2-7
D: -
size: few
CDR3: CASSLGSVPHEQYF
DNA: TGTGCCAGCAGCTTAGGATCGGTTCCCCACGAGCAGTACTTC

V: TRBV5-1
J: TRBJ1-2
D: -
size: many
CDR3: CASSPGQPSGGYTF
DNA: TGCGCCAGCAGCCCTGGACAGCCCAGTGGGGGCTACACCTTC

V: TRBV6-2/TRBV6-3
J: TRBJ2-2
D: TRBD2
size: many
CDR3: CASSRTSGDTGELFF
DNA: TGTGCCAGCAGTAGGACTAGCGGAGACACCGGGGAGCTGTTTTTT

V: TRBV6-2/TRBV6-3
J: TRBJ2-1
D: -
size: many
CDR3: CASRNTNEQFF
DNA: TGTGCCAGCAGAAACACCAATGAGCAGTTCTTC

V: TRBV6-2/TRBV6-3
J: TRBJ2-5
D: TRBD2
size: many
CDR3: CASCLAGGPQETQYF
DNA: TGTGCCAGCTGCCTAGCGGGAGGTCCCCAAGAGACCCAGTACTTC

V: TRBV7-8
J: TRBJ1-3
D: -
size: many
CDR3: CASSAGASGNTIYF
DNA: TGTGCCAGCAGCGCAGGGGCCTCTGGAAACACCATATATTTT

V: TRBV29-1
J: TRBJ2-6
D: TRBD1
size: many
CDR3: CSVEERTGGFSGANVLTF
DNA: TGCAGCGTTGAAGAGCGGACAGGGGGCTTCTCTGGGGCCAACGTCCTGACTTTC

V: TRBV30
J: TRBJ1-5
D: -
size: many
CDR3: CAWSGGISQPQHF
DNA: TGTGCCTGGAGTGGAGGCATAAGTCAGCCCCAGCATTTT

V: TRBV24-1
J: TRBJ1-3
D: TRBD1
size: many
CDR3: CATSDFSNGTGRFSGNTIYF
DNA: TGTGCCACCAGTGATTTTTCCAACGGGACAGGGAGGTTCTCTGGAAACACCATATATTTT

V: TRBV6-1
J: TRBJ2-3
D: -
size: -
CDR3: CASSRMGTGDTTDTQYF
DNA: TGTGCCAGCAGTCGTATGGGAACGGGGGATACCACAGATACGCAGTATTTT

V: TRBV6-4
J: TRBJ2-1
D: TRBD2
size: many
CDR3: CASSPRTSGISYNEQFF
DNA: TGTGCCAGCAGTCCCCGGACTAGCGGGATTTCCTACAATGAGCAGTTCTTC

V: TRBV20-1
J: TRBJ1-4
D: -
size: many
CDR3: CSARDPIPRAGNNEKLFF
DNA: TGCAGTGCTAGAGATCCAATCCCTAGGGCAGGGAATAATGAAAAACTGTTTTTT

V: TRBV24-1
J: TRBJ1-2
D: TRBD1
size: many
CDR3: CATTGTGEGYTF
DNA: TGTGCCACTACCGGGACAGGGGAAGGCTACACCTTC

V: TRBV15
J: TRBJ1-1
D: -
size: many
CDR3: CATSRGAGNRAFF
DNA: TGTGCCACCAGCAGAGGTGCAGGGAATAGAGCTTTCTTT

V: TRBV9
J: TRBJ2-5
D: TRBD2
size: many
CDR3: CASSASVGLAGGRETQYF
DNA: TGTGCCAGCAGCGCTAGTGTCGGACTAGCGGGAGGGAGAGAGACCCAGTACTTC

V: TRBV5-4
J: TRBJ2-5
D: -
size: many
CDR3: CASSLVGLGETQYF
DNA: TGTGCCAGCAGCTTGGTGGGTCTTGGGGAGACCCAGTACTTC

V: TRBV12-3/TRBV12-4
J: TRBJ1-5
D: -
size: many
CDR3: CASSLQGSVPQPQHF
DNA: TGTGCCAGCAGTTTACAGGGCTCTGTCCCCCAGCCCCAGCATTTT

V: TRBV20-1
J: TRBJ1-5
D: -
size: many
CDR3: CSYKAGHNQPQHF
DNA: TGCAGTTATAAAGCCGGACACAATCAGCCCCAGCATTTT

V: TRBV7-2
J: TRBJ2-5
D: -
size: many
CDR3: CASSPYQETQYF
DNA: TGTGCCAGCAGCCCGTACCAAGAGACCCAGTACTTC

V: TRBV7-9
J: TRBJ2-7
D: -
size: -
CDR3: CASGRLGYVGEQYF
DNA: TGTGCCAGCGGGAGACTGGGATACGTCGGTGAGCAGTACTTC

V: TRBV20-1
J: TRBJ1-5
D: -
size: many
CDR3: CSAGPAGYNSNQPQHF
DNA: TGCAGTGCTGGCCCGGCAGGATACAATAGCAATCAGCCCCAGCATTTT

V: TRBV25-1
J: TRBJ2-7
D: -
size: many
CDR3: CASSEYFGGLPLGQYF
DNA: TGTGCCAGCAGTGAATATTTTGGGGGGCTCCCGCTGGGGCAGTACTTC

V: TRBV5-1
J: TRBJ2-1
D: -
size: few
CDR3: CASRTGLTGSYNEQFF
DNA: TGCGCCAGCCGTACGGGACTCACCGGCTCCTACAATGAGCAGTTCTTC

V: TRBV5-5
J: TRBJ2-7
D: TRBD1
size: many
CDR3: CASSLAGKGQGDF
DNA: TGTGCCAGCAGCTTGGCCGGGAAGGGACAGGGAGACTTC

V: TRBV4-3
J: TRBJ2-4
D: -
size: few
CDR3: CASSQDSLAKNIQYF
DNA: TGCGCCAGCAGCCAAGACTCCTTAGCCAAAAACATTCAGTACTTC

V: TRBV5-1
J: TRBJ1-2
D: -
size: many
CDR3: CASSLEKTYYGYTF
DNA: TGCGCCAGCAGCTTGGAAAAAACCTACTATGGCTACACCTTC